This TCR beta chain was sequenced in a study of blood T cell repertoires in COVID-19. Study at large: PBMCs, B-cell-depleted T cells, or T cells provided the cDNA or gDNA that made up the material.

Germline V gives CDR1 GTSNPN, CDR2 SVGIG (reference sequence). The V gene lost 3 bases and the J gene lost 0 bases, with 13 bases spanning the gap. This CDR3 spans 15 amino acids. Assay: immunoSEQ multiplex PCR; the TCRdb copy retains only in-frame clones and omits some. The sample lists roughly 220,000 clones, around 81% occurring once. This clonotype was obtained from a woman older than 75 with COVID-19, enrolled during active disease. The chain has TRBV30 and TRBJ2-3, with D possibly TRBD1 on 6 matching bases. The sample consisted of peripheral blood. DNA for the CDR3: TGTGCCTGGAGCCTCGGGACAAAAAGCACAGATACGCAGTATTTT. This gives the protein CAWSLGTKSTDTQYF.